Listed here is a single T cell receptor beta chain. Antigen unknown. This sample stems from a study of cytomegalovirus exposure and HLA in healthy donors. About the study: Sequencing of 150 million to 200 million T cells in an earlier analysis found around 110 million unique TCR beta sequences.

General study findings and limits: A missense variant in DCLRE1C was later tied to TCR beta V- and J-gene trimming. In a later analysis, compared with equally common non-associated chains, HLA-associated beta chains were more expanded.

With 60 Vbeta and 13 Jbeta primers, the PCR was carried out. Sequenced by immunoSEQ multiplex PCR; TCRdb stores in-frame clones only, minus some. Found here are roughly 170,000 clones, about 80% of them singletons; the top ten hold 6% to 7.5%. The sequence was obtained from a man aged 25 to 40 in good health and CMV-seropositive. The source material was PBMCs.

The DNA for the CDR3 is TGCAGCGCGGGTTGGACAGGGGAGAACACCGGGGAGCTGTTTTTT. This codes for CSAGWTGENTGELFF. This sequence joins TRBV29-1 and TRBJ2-2; 9 nucleotides match TRBD1. The CDR3 totals 15 residues. CDR1 and CDR2 (germline): SQVTM, ANQGSEA. J lost 1 base, V lost 7 bases, and 7 bases had no gene match.